The clone carrying this TCR beta chain was recorded a few times. As yet, its antigen is unknown. The data belong to a study of beta chain features in type 1 diabetes. The CDR3 spans 13 residues. CDR1 and CDR2 (germline): SGHNT, YYREEE (reference sequence). V was shortened by 7 bases and J by 8 bases, with 18 bases between the two germline ends. Expressed TCRB transcripts were sequenced after all isolated RNA was converted to cDNA. The assay was immunoSEQ multiplex PCR, and TCRdb's table has in-frame clones only and misses some. There are under 400,000 clones in the sample; 12% to 15% occur only once, and about 6.7% lies in the top ten. General study results and limits: Short templates might get an advantage during PCR, and this would be equal in patients and controls. Moderate but significant shortening of TCRB CDR3s was recorded in all four CD4+ subsets from Type 1 diabetes patients.

The origin of this receptor is a man under 40 in good health. V and J are TRBV5-4 and TRBJ1-2; D unclear. Specimen: central memory CD4+ T cells from blood. The CDR3 sequence is CASGQDYARGYTF. CDR3 sequence (DNA): TGTGCCAGCGGGCAAGATTATGCCCGGGGCTACACCTTC.